This T cell receptor beta chain was sequenced for a study of shared clonotypes between healthy human individuals. Study in general: Each donor's CD4 naive and CD4 memory cells filled three plates apiece, CD8 naive two, and CD8 memory one. Study outcomes and limitations: Clonotypes not shared had lower generation probabilities than those common to all four donors. It was anticipated that sequencing depth would influence how many clonotypes donors shared.

An even split of each subset's genomic DNA across several immunoSEQ plates was performed. Profiled with immunoSEQ multiplex PCR; TCRdb holds only in-frame clones, not every one. The table has around 600,000 clones, about 95% seen once; the top ten hold around 0.12%. Naive CD8 cells lacked CD45RO, underwent positive selection for CCR7 and left out terminally differentiated effector memory CD45RA+ cells. The length of the CDR3 is 12 residues. Germline-derived CDR1 and CDR2 are SGHNT and YYREEE (reference sequence). The ends were cut back, 4 bases at V and 11 bases at J, with 13 bases in the middle. Worth noting for this clone: Its antigen is not identified.

Sequenced: naive CD8+ T cells sorted from blood. The sequence was collected from a woman in her 30s in good health. The gene calls are TRBV5-4 and TRBJ2-1; D is ambiguous. The DNA of the CDR3 is TGTGCCAGCAGCCCAACTGGAGTTAAGCAGTTCTTC. The encoded protein is CASSPTGVKQFF.